This T cell receptor (beta chain) was documented in a study of regulatory T cells in long-lasting Graves disease. This clonotype appeared many times. Its target is not known. The germline V gene has CDR1 SEHNR and CDR2 FQNEAQ (reference sequence). The CDR3 consists of 13 residues. V was cut by 5 bases and J by 5 bases, with 11 bases left in between. iRepertoire HTBI primers and Arm-PCR of CDR3 regions built TCR beta libraries. Via MiXCR, TCRdb re-called the multiplex PCR reads, giving one row per CDR3 protein. The sample includes 530,000 or so distinct CDR3 sequences, around 15% of them seen just once. Study-level results: Persistent disease exhibited a predilection for TRBV28, TRBJ1-2 and TRBJ2-5.

Time point described: newly diagnosed GD, antithyroid drugs for less than 3 months. RNA extracted from PBMCs served as the sequencing template. These data were likewise used in another study, on T cells in Graves' hyperthyroidism and ophthalmopathy. This second study notes: The HTBI set primed first-round TCR CDR3 RT-PCR. Most thyroid clonotypes with frequency above 0.001 were detected in blood.

The clonotype was recovered from a man younger than 35 with Graves disease. This sample comprised peripheral blood mononuclear cells (PBMCs), obtained at new diagnosis, from a patient treated with antithyroid drugs. The V and J genes are TRBV7-9 and TRBJ2-3; the D call may be TRBD1 or TRBD2 (5 bases each). The CDR3: CASSPGSLDTQYF. DNA of the CDR3: TGTGCCAGCAGCCCAGGGAGTTTAGATACGCAGTATTTT. Variable domain in full (rest from reference TRBV7-9 and TRBJ2-3): DTGVSQNPRHKITKRGQNVTFRCDPISEHNRLYWYRQTLGQGPEFLTYFQNEAQLEKSRLLSDRFSAERPKGSFSTLEIQRTEQGDSAMYLCASSPGSLDTQYFGPGTRLTVL.